The entry below gives a single T cell receptor (beta chain) sequence along with its context. Its antigen is currently unknown. Stated treatment: roughly 18 received Ad26.COV2.S at low or high dose, single or two shots; 5 received placebo; per-sample allocation not given. Sampling occurred on day 63 after the first vaccine or placebo injection. The donor was a Boston adult aged 18-55 years. Some clones are missing from TCRdb's copy, which holds only in-frame ones; the method was immunoSEQ multiplex PCR. The sample carries 350,000 to 500,000 clones, roughly 89% recorded once. These data originate in a study of Ad26.COV2.S vaccination and SARS-CoV-2 variants. Overall study context: Enrollment placed the donor in the COV1001 Ad26.COV2.S trial arm.

Whole-study findings and limits: Spike-specific TCR breadth was greater in vaccine than placebo recipients.

The CDR3 runs to 13 residues. V was pared by 3 bases and J by 6 bases, with 9 bases between. Germline V gives CDR1 MNHEY, CDR2 SMNVEV (reference sequence). The sequences come from peripheral blood, collected in a trial of Ad26.COV2.S vaccine versus placebo. The V gene is TRBV27, the J gene TRBJ1-5; no clear D gene. The receptor was isolated from a person aged 18-60 years who received the Ad26.COV2.S COVID-19 vaccine or a placebo. Here the CDR3 reads CASSFSGSQPQHF. CDR3 coding DNA: TGTGCCAGCAGTTTTTCGGGAAGTCAGCCCCAGCATTTT.